A selection of T cell receptor beta chains follows, all from one sample in a study of cytomegalovirus exposure and HLA in healthy donors. The table came from immunoSEQ multiplex PCR; TCRdb's copy has only in-frame clones and leaves some out. This table has about 150,000 clones, under 75% appearing once. Input material: PBMCs. These receptors were collected from a woman aged 60-75 years in good health and CMV-seropositive. Both conserved end residues are part of each CDR3. Fields, in order: clone size, J gene, V gene, D gene, CDR3 protein, CDR3 DNA. The D gene is left open where the match is weak. Clone sizes are given selectively: once, few, many, or a class where the clone is expanded.

. | TRBJ2-7 | TRBV5-1 | TRBD2 | CASSLPASGGGWEQYF | TGCGCCAGCAGCCTGCCCGCTAGCGGGGGAGGCTGGGAGCAGTACTTC
few | TRBJ2-6 | TRBV5-6 | . | CASSLIVGASGANVLTF | TGTGCCAGCAGCTTGATCGTGGGGGCCTCTGGGGCCAACGTCCTGACTTTC
. | TRBJ1-6 | TRBV7-2 | . | CASSLAQNSPLHF | TGTGCCAGCAGCTTAGCACAGAATTCACCCCTCCACTTT
. | TRBJ2-1 | TRBV27 | TRBD1 | CASSSAGQGAYNEQFF | TGTGCCAGCAGTTCTGCGGGACAGGGGGCCTACAATGAGCAGTTCTTC
. | TRBJ2-1 | TRBV7-2 | TRBD2 | CASSLGTSGSGEQFF | TGTGCCAGCAGCCTCGGGACTAGCGGGAGCGGTGAGCAGTTCTTC
few | TRBJ2-1 | TRBV28 | TRBD2 | CASSFLAGGDGEQFF | TGTGCCAGCAGTTTTCTGGCGGGAGGAGACGGTGAGCAGTTCTTC
. | TRBJ1-5 | TRBV5-6 | TRBD1 | CASSPGTGGLNQPQHF | TGTGCCAGCAGCCCCGGGACAGGGGGCCTAAATCAGCCCCAGCATTTT
. | TRBJ2-3 | TRBV10-3 | TRBD2 | CAITRGAGTDTQYF | TGTGCCATCACCCGAGGAGCGGGAACAGATACGCAGTATTTT
. | TRBJ2-3 | TRBV6-4 | . | CASSAAASTDTQYF | TGTGCCAGCAGTGCCGCGGCAAGCACAGATACGCAGTATTTT
. | TRBJ1-5 | TRBV28 | . | CASSPPVDQPQHF | TGTGCCAGCAGTCCACCGGTGGATCAGCCCCAGCATTTT
. | TRBJ1-2 | TRBV7-8 | . | CASSLVGQEDGYTF | TGTGCCAGCAGCTTAGTGGGGCAGGAAGATGGCTACACCTTC
once | TRBJ2-5 | TRBV27 | TRBD2 | CASSFRPPQAGGETQYF | TGTGCCAGCAGTTTCCGACCTCCTCAAGCGGGGGGGGAGACCCAGTACTTC
. | TRBJ1-5 | TRBV9 | TRBD1 | CASSPTGDSNQPQHF | TGTGCCAGCAGCCCAACAGGGGATAGCAATCAGCCCCAGCATTTT